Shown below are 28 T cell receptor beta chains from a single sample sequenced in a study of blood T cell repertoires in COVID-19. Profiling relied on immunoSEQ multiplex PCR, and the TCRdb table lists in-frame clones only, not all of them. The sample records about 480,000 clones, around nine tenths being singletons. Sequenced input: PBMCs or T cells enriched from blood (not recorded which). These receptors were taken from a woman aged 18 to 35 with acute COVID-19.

The CDR3 protein is CASSLRSMNTEAFF. CDR3 in DNA: TGTGCCAGCAGCCTCCGGTCGATGAACACTGAAGCTTTCTTT. This rearrangement joins TRBV11-2 to TRBJ1-1; no clear D gene. V was pared by 5 bases and J by 0 bases, with 10 bases between. This CDR3 has 14 residues. Germline values: CDR1 SGHAT, CDR2 FQNNGV.

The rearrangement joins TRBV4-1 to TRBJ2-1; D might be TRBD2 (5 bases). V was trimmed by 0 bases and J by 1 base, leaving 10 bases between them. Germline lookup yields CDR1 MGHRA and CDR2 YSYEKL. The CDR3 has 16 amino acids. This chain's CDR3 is CASSQDRTGSYNEQFF. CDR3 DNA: TGCGCCAGCAGCCAAGATAGGACGGGATCCTACAATGAGCAGTTCTTC.

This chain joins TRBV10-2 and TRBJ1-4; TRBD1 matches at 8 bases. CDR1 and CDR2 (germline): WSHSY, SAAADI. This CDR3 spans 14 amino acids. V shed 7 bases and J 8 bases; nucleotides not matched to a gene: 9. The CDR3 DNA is TGCGCCAGCACCCTTGGACAGGGTGGCGAAAAACTGTTTTTT. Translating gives CASTLGQGGEKLFF.

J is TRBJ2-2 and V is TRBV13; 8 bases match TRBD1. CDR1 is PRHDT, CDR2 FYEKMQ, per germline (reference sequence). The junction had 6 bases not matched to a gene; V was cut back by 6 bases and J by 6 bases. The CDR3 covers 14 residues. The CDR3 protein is CASRLQGGPGELFF. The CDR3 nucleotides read TGTGCCAGCAGACTACAGGGGGGACCCGGGGAGCTGTTTTTT.

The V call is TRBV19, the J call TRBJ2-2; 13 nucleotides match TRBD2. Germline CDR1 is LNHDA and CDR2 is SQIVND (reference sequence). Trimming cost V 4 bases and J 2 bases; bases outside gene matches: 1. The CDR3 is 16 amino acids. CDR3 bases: TGTGCCAGTAGTACGGGACTAGCGGGAAACACCGGGGAGCTGTTTTTT. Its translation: CASSTGLAGNTGELFF.

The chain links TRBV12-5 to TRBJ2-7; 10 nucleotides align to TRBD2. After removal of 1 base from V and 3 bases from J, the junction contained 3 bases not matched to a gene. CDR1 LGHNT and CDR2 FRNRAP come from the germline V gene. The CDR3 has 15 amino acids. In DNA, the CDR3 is TGTGCTAGTGGTTTGGGGACTAGCGGTGTCTACGAGCAGTACTTC. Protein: CASGLGTSGVYEQYF. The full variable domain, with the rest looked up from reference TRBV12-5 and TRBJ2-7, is DARVTQTPRHKVTEMGQEVTMRCQPILGHNTVFWYRQTMMQGLELLAYFRNRAPLDDSGMPKDRFSAEMPDATLATLKIQPSEPRDSAVYFCASGLGTSGVYEQYFGPGTRLTVT.

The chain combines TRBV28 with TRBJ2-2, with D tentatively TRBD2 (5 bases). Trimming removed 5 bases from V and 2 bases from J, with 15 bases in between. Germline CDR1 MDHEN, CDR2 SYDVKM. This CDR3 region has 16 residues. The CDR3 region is CASSPRGAANTGELFF. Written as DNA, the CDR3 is TGTGCCAGCAGTCCCCGGGGAGCGGCAAACACCGGGGAGCTGTTTTTT.

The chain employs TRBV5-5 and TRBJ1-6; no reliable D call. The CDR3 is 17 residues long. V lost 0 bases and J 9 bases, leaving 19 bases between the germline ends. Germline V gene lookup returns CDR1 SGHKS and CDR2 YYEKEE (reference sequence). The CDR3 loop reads CASSLGGRLVGTSPLHF. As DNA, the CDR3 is TGTGCCAGCAGCTTGGGTGGCAGACTCGTGGGTACTTCACCCCTCCACTTT.

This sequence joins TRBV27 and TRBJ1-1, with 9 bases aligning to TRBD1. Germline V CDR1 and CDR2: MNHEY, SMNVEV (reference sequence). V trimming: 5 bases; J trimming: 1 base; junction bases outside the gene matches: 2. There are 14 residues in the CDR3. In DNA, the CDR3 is TGTGCCAGCAGTCCGGGACAGGGGAACACTGAAGCTTTCTTT. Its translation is CASSPGQGNTEAFF.

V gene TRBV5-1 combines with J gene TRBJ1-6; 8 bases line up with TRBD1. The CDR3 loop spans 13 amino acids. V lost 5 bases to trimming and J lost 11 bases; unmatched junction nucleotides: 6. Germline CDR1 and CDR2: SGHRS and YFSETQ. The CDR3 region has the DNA TGCGCCAGCAGGACAGGGGTTGATGCACCCCTCCACTTT. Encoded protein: CASRTGVDAPLHF.

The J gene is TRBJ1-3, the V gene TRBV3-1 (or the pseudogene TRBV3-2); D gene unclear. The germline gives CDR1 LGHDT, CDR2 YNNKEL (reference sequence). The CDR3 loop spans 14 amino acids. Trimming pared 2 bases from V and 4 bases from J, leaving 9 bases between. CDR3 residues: CASSQSDRGNTIYF. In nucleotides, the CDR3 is TGTGCCAGCAGCCAAAGCGACCGGGGAAACACCATATATTTT.

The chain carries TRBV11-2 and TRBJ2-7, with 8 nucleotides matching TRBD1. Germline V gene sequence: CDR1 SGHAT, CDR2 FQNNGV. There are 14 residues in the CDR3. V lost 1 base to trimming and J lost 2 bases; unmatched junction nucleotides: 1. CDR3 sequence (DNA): TGTGCCAGCAGCTTAGGGACAGGGACCTACGAGCAGTACTTC. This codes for CASSLGTGTYEQYF.

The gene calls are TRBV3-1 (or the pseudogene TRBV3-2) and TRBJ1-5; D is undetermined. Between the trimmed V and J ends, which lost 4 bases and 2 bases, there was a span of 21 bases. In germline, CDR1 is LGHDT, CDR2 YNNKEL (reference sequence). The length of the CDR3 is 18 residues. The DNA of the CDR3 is TGTGCCAGCAGCCCAAACAATCCCACGAGGTTGGGCAATCAGCCCCAGCATTTT. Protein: CASSPNNPTRLGNQPQHF.

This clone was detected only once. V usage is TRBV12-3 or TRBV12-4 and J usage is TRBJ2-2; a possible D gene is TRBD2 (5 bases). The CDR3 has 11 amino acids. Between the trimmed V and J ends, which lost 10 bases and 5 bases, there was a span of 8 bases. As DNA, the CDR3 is TGTGCCACCCGCGGGACCGGGGAGCTGTTTTTT. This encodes CATRGTGELFF.

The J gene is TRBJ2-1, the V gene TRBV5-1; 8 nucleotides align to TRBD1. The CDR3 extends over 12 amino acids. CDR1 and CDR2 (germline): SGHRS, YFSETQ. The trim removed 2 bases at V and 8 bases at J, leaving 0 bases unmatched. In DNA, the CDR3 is TGCGCCAGCAGCTTACAGGGGGATGAGCAGTTCTTC. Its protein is CASSLQGDEQFF.

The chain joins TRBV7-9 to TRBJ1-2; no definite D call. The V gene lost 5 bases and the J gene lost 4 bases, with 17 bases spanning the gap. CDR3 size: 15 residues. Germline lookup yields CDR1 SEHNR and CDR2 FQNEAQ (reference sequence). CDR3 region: CASSPRGEKGYGYTF. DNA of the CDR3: TGTGCCAGCAGCCCCCGCGGGGAAAAGGGCTATGGCTACACCTTC.

CDR3 protein: CASKLRIDSEAFF. The CDR3 DNA sequence: TGTGCCAGCAAACTCCGGATAGACAGTGAAGCTTTCTTT. The chain combines TRBV6-5 with TRBJ1-1, with TRBD1 as a possible D gene (5 bases). V was cut by 7 bases and J by 7 bases, with 16 bases left in between. The CDR3 extends over 13 amino acids. The germline gives CDR1 MNHEY, CDR2 SVGAGI.

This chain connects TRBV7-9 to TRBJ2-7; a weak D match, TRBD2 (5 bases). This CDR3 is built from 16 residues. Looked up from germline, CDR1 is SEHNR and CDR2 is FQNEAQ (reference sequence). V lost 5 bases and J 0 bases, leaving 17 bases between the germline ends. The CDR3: CASSAFLVGSSYEQYF. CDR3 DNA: TGTGCCAGCAGCGCCTTCCTTGTTGGGAGCTCCTACGAGCAGTACTTC.

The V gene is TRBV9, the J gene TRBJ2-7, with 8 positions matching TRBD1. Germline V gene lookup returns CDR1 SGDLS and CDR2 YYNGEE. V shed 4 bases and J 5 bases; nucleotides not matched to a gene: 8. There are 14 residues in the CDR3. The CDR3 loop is CASSPRTGKDEQYF. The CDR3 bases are TGTGCCAGCAGCCCGCGGACAGGGAAGGACGAGCAGTACTTC.

CDR3 sequence: CASPRTSLYEQYF. Here the CDR3 DNA reads TGTGCCAGCCCTCGGACTAGTCTCTACGAGCAGTACTTC. V and J are TRBV2 and TRBJ2-7, with TRBD2 identical over 7 bases. Losses at the gene ends were 8 bases for V and 3 bases for J; bases not matched to a gene: 7. The CDR3 extends over 13 amino acids. Per germline, CDR1 SNHLY and CDR2 FYNNEI. Complete variable domain (other parts from reference TRBV2 and TRBJ2-7): EPEVTQTPSHQVTQMGQEVILRCVPISNHLYFYWYRQILGQKVEFLVSFYNNEISEKSEIFDDQFSVERPDGSNFTLKIRSTKLEDSAMYFCASPRTSLYEQYFGPGTRLTVT.

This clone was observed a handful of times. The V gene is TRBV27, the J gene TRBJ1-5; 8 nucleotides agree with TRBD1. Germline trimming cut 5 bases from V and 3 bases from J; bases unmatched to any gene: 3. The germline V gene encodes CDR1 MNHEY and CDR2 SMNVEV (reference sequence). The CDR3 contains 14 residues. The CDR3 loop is CASSRTGINQPQHF. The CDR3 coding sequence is TGTGCCAGCAGTAGGACAGGGATCAATCAGCCCCAGCATTTT.

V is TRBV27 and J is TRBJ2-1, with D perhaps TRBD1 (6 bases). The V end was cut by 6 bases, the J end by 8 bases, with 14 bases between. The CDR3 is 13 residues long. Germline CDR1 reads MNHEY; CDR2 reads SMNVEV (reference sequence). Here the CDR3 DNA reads TGTGCCAGCAGACTACAGGGTGGGGATGAGCAGTTCTTC. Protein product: CASRLQGGDEQFF.

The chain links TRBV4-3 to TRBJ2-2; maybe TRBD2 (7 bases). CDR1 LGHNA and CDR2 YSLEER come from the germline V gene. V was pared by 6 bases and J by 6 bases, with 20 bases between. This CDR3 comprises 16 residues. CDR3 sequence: CASSGERDTPPGELFF. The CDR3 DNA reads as TGCGCCAGCAGTGGGGAGCGGGACACGCCTCCCGGGGAGCTGTTTTTT.

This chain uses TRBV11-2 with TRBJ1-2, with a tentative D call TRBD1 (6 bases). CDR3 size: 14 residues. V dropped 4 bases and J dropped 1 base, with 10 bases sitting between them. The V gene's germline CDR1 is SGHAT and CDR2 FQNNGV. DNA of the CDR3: TGTGCCAGCAGCTATTCACAGGGTAACTATGGCTACACCTTC. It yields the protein CASSYSQGNYGYTF. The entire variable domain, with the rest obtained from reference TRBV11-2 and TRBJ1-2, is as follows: EAGVAQSPRYKIIEKRQSVAFWCNPISGHATLYWYQQILGQGPKLLIQFQNNGVVDDSQLPKDRFSAERLKGVDSTLKIQPAKLEDSAVYLCASSYSQGNYGYTFGSGTRLTVV.

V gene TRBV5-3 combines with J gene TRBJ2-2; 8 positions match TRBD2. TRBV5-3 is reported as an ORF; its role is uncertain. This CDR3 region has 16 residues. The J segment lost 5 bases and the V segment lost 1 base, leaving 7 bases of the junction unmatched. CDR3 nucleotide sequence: TGTGCCAGAAGCTTGCATGAAGCGGGAGAGACCGGGGAGCTGTTTTTT. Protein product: CARSLHEAGETGELFF.

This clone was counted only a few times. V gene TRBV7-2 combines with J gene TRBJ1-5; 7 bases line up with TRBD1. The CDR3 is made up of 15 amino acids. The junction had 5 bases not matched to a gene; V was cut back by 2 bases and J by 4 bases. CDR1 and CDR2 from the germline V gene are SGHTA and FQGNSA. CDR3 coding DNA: TGTGCCAGCAGCTTAACGACAGGGAGGAATCAGCCCCAGCATTTT. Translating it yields CASSLTTGRNQPQHF.

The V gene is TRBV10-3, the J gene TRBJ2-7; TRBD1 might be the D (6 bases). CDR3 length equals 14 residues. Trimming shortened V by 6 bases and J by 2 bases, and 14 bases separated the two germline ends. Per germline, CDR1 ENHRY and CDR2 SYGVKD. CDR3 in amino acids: CAISGTPIAYEQYF. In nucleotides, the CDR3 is TGTGCCATCAGCGGGACACCAATTGCCTACGAGCAGTACTTC.

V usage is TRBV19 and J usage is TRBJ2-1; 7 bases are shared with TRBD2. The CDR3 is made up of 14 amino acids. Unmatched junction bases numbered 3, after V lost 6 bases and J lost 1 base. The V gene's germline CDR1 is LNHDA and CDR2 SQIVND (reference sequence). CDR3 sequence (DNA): TGTGCCAGTAGCGAAGCGGGGTCCTACAATGAGCAGTTCTTC. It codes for CASSEAGSYNEQFF.